Only a few counts were recorded for the clone carrying this TCR beta chain. J gave up 0 bases and V 4 bases, and 7 bases lay outside the gene matches. This CDR3 is 17 amino acids long. The germline V gene encodes CDR1 LGHNA and CDR2 YSLEER. Treatment indicated: randomized to nivolumab then ipilimumab (arm A) or the reverse (arm B). The repertoire was sequenced with immunoSEQ multiplex PCR; TCRdb's copy has only in-frame clones and lacks some. Of approximately 12,000 clones listed, roughly three quarters are singletons. The data are from a study of sequential checkpoint blockade in melanoma. The rearrangement links TRBV4-3 to TRBJ1-4; 8 nucleotides agree with TRBD1. The source material was CD8+ T cells sorted from blood (inferred from file names), sampled from a patient given nivolumab and ipilimumab in sequence. The TCR sequence derives from a human patient with melanoma. Some clones in this sample may be carry-over from other donors' samples. The CDR3 loop reads CASSPGTGGATNEKLFF. In DNA, the CDR3 is TGCGCCAGCAGCCCAGGGACAGGAGGTGCAACTAATGAAAAACTGTTTTTT.